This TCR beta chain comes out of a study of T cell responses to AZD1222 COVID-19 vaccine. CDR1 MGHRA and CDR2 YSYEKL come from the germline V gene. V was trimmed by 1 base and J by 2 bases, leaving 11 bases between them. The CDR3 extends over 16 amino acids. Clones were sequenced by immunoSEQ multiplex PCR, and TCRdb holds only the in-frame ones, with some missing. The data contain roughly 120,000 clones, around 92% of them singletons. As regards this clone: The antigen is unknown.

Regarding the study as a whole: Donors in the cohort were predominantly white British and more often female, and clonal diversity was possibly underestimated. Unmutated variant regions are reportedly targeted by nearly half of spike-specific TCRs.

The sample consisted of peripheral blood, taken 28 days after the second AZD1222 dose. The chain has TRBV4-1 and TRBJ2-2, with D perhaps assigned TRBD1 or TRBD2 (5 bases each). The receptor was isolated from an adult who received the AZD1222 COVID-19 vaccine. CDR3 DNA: TGCGCCAGCAGCCAAGGGGACCGGTCAAACACCGGGGAGCTGTTTTTT. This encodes CASSQGDRSNTGELFF.